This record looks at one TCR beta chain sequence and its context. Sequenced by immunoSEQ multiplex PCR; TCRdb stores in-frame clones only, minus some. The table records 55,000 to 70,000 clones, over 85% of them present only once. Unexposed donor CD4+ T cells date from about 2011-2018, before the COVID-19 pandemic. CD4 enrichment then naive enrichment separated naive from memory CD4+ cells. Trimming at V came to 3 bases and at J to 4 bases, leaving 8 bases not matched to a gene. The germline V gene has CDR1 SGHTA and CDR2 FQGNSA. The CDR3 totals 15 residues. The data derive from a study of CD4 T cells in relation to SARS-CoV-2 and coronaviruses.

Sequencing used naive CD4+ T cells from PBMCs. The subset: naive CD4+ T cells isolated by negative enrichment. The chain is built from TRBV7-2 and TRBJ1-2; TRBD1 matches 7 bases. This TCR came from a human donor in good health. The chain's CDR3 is CASSFARTGSYGYTF. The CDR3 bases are TGTGCCAGCAGCTTTGCTCGGACAGGCTCCTATGGCTACACCTTC.